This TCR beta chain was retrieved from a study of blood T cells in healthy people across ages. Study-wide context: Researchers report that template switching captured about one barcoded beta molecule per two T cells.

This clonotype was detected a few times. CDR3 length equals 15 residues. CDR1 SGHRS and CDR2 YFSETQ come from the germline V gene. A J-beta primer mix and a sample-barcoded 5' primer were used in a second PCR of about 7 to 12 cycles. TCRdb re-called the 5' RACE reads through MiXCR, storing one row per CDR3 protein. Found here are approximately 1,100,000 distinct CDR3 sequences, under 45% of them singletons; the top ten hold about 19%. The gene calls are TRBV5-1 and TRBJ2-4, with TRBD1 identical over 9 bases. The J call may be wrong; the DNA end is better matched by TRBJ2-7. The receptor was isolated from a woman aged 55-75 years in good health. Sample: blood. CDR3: CASSRGQGPNYEQYF. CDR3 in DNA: TGCGCCAGCAGCAGAGGACAGGGGCCGAACTACGAGCAGTACTTC.